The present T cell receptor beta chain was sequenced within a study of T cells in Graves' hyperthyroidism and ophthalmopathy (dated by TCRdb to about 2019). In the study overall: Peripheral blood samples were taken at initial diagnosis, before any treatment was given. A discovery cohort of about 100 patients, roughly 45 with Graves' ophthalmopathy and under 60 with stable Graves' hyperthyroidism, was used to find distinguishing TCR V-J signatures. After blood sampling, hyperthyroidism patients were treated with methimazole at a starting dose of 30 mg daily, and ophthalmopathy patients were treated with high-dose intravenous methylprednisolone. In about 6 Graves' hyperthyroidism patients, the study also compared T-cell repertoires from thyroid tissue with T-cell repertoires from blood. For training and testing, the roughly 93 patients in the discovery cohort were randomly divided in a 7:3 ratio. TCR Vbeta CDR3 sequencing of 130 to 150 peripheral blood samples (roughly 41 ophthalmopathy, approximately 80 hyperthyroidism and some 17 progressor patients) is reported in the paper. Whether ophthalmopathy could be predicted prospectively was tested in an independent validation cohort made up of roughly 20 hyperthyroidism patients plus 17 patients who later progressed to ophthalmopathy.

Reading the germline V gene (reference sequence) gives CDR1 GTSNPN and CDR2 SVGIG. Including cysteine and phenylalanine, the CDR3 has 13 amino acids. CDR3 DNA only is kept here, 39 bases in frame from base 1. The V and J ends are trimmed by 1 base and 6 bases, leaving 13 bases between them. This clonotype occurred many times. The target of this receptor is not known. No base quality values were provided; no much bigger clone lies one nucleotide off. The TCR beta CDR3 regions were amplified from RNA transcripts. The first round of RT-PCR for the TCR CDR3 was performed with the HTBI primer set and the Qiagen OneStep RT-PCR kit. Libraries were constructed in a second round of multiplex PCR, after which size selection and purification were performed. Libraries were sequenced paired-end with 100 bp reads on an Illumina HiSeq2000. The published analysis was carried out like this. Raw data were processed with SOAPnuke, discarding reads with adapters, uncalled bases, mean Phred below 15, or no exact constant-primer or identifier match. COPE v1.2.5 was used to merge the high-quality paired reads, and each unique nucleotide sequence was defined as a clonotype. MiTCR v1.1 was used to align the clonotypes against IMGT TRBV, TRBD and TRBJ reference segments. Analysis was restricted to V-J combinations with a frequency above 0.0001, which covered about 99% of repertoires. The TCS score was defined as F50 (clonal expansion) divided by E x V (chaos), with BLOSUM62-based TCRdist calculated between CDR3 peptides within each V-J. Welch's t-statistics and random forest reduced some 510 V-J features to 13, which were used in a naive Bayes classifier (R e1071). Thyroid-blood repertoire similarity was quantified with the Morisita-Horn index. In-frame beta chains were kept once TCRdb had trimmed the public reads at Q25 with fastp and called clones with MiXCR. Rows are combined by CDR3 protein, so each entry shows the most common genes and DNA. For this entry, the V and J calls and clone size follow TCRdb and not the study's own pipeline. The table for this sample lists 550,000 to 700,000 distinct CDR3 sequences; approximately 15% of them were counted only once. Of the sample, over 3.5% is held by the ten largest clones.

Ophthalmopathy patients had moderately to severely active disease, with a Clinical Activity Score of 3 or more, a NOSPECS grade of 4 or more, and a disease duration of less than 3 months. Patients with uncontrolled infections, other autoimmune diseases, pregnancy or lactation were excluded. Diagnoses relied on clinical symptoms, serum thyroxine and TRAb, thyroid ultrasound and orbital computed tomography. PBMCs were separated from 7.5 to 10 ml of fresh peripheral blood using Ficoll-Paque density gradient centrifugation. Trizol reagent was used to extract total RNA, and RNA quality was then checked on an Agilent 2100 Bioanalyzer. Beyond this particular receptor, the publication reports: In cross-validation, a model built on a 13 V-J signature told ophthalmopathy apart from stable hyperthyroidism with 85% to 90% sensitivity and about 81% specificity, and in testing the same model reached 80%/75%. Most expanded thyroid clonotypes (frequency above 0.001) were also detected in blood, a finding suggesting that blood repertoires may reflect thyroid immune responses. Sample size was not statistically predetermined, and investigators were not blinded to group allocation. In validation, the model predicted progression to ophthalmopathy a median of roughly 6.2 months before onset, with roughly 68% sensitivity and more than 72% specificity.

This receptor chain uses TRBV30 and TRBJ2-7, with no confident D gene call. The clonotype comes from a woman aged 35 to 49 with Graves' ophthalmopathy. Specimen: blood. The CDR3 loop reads CAWSGGAAGEQYF. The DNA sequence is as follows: TGTGCCTGGAGTGGGGGTGCGGCAGGCGAGCAGTACTTC.